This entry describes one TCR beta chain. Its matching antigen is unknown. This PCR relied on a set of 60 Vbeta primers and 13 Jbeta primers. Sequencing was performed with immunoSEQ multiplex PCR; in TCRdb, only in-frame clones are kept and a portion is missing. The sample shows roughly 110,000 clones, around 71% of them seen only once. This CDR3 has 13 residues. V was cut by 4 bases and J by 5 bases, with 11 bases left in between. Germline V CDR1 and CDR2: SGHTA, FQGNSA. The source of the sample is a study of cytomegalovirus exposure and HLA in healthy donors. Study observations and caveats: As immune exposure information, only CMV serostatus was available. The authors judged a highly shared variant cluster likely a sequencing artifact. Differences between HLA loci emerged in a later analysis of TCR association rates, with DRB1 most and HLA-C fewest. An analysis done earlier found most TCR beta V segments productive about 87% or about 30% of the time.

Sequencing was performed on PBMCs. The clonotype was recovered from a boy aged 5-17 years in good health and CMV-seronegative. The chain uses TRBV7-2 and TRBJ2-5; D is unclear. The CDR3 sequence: CASSSGDWETQYF. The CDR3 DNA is TGTGCCAGCAGCTCGGGTGATTGGGAGACCCAGTACTTC.